A single sample is the source of the 26 T cell receptor beta chains below, sequenced in a study of T cell responses to AZD1222 COVID-19 vaccine. Assay used: immunoSEQ multiplex PCR; TCRdb lists only in-frame clones, some missing. Of more than 60,000 clones listed, 85% are singletons. Sequencing used peripheral blood, obtained on day 0 of AZD1222 vaccination. All receptors come from an adult in good health.

This clone was detected only a few times. The V call is TRBV3-1 (or the pseudogene TRBV3-2), the J call TRBJ1-2; the D is unclear. Trimming stripped 1 base from V and 0 bases from J, with 6 bases between. From germline, CDR1 is LGHDT and CDR2 YNNKEL (reference sequence). The CDR3 contains 14 residues. The DNA for the CDR3 is TGTGCCAGCAGCCAAGGGAGCACTAACTATGGCTACACCTTC. This encodes CASSQGSTNYGYTF.

The gene calls are TRBV12-3 or TRBV12-4 and TRBJ1-2; D is undetermined. CDR3 length equals 13 residues. Trimming took off 2 bases at V and 3 bases at J, with 7 bases between the two ends. As DNA, the CDR3 is TGTGCCAGCAGTTTACGGGAGGACTATGGCTACACCTTC. This sequence encodes CASSLREDYGYTF.

This chain joins TRBV6-5 and TRBJ1-1, with D possibly matching TRBD1 (5 bases). The V gene lost 7 bases and the J gene lost 0 bases, with 9 bases spanning the gap. Germline assignment: CDR1 MNHEY and CDR2 SVGAGI. This CDR3 is built from 13 residues. For the CDR3, the DNA is TGTGCCAGCATGGGACGGCTGAACACTGAAGCTTTCTTT. This encodes CASMGRLNTEAFF.

This clone was found once. The rearrangement joins TRBV29-1 to TRBJ2-1; D is uncertain. Per the germline V gene, CDR1 is SQVTM and CDR2 is ANQGSEA. The CDR3 is made up of 11 amino acids. V gave up 6 bases and J gave up 4 bases, with 7 bases separating them. CDR3 sequence: CSVPEYNEQFF. DNA of the CDR3: TGCAGCGTCCCCGAATACAATGAGCAGTTCTTC.

V and J are TRBV6-5 and TRBJ1-4, with TRBD1 matching over 7 bases. The V segment lost 4 bases and the J segment 7 bases; nucleotides outside the gene matches: 9. The CDR3 runs to 15 residues. Germline V gene data show CDR1 as MNHEY and CDR2 as SVGAGI. CDR3 protein: CASSFLGGSGEKLFF. In DNA, the CDR3 is TGTGCCAGCAGTTTCCTAGGGGGCTCGGGTGAAAAACTGTTTTTT.

The rearrangement joins TRBV19 to TRBJ1-4, with 8 bases fitting TRBD1. After removal of 0 bases from V and 10 bases from J, the junction contained 10 bases not matched to a gene. Germline values: CDR1 LNHDA, CDR2 SQIVND (reference sequence). The CDR3 covers 16 residues. The CDR3 here is CASSIDRTGQTGKLFF. CDR3 bases: TGTGCCAGTAGTATAGACCGGACAGGGCAGACGGGAAAACTGTTTTTT.

This chain connects TRBV6-5 to TRBJ1-1; 7 bases map to TRBD1. CDR1 MNHEY and CDR2 SVGAGI come from the germline V gene. V trimming: 5 bases; J trimming: 3 bases; junction bases outside the gene matches: 9. The CDR3 is 15 amino acids. The CDR3 DNA follows: TGTGCCAGCAGTAAAACAGGGGCGCGGGACACTGAAGCTTTCTTT. Its translation: CASSKTGARDTEAFF.

This chain connects TRBV5-6 to TRBJ1-2; TRBD1 matches at 10 bases. The trim removed 4 bases at V and 4 bases at J, leaving 4 bases unmatched. From germline, CDR1 is SGHDT and CDR2 YYEEEE. The length of the CDR3 is 14 residues. CDR3 sequence (DNA): TGTGCCAGCAGCACGACAGGGGGCTCCTATGGCTACACCTTC. Its protein is CASSTTGGSYGYTF. Based on the CDR3 plus reference TRBV5-6 and TRBJ1-2, the full variable domain is DAGVTQSPTHLIKTRGQQVTLRCSPKSGHDTVSWYQQALGQGPQFIFQYYEEEERQRGNFPDRFSGHQFPNYSSELNVNALLLGDSALYLCASSTTGGSYGYTFGSGTRLTVV.

The chain couples TRBV25-1 to TRBJ2-3; D is unclear. Germline CDR1 and CDR2: MGHDK and SYGVNS. The CDR3 length is 12 residues. V lost 3 bases, J lost 4 bases, and 5 bases lay in between. CDR3 loop: CASSDWADTQYF. Written as DNA, the CDR3 is TGTGCCAGCAGTGATTGGGCAGATACGCAGTATTTT.

The V call is TRBV5-4, the J call TRBJ1-2; 8 bases match TRBD1. The CDR3 covers 14 residues. J was trimmed by 4 bases and V by 4 bases; bases with no gene match: 6. Germline CDR1 reads SGHNT; CDR2 reads YYREEE (reference sequence). The DNA for the CDR3 is TGTGCCAGCAGCATACAGGGGGGTCCCTATGGCTACACCTTC. It specifies CASSIQGGPYGYTF.

The chain is built from TRBV6-5 and TRBJ1-2, with D uncertain. Trimming left V 5 bases short and J 5 bases short, with 15 bases between. CDR1 and CDR2 (germline): MNHEY, SVGAGI. The CDR3 has 14 amino acids. The CDR3 nucleotides read TGTGCCAGCAGTCCCACGGACCGCTTATATGGCTACACCTTC. Encoded protein: CASSPTDRLYGYTF.

The chain employs TRBV5-1 and TRBJ2-1; no firm D call. In germline, CDR1 is SGHRS, CDR2 YFSETQ. Trimming cost V 0 bases and J 2 bases, with 9 bases left between them. The CDR3 runs to 15 residues. CDR3 coding DNA: TGCGCCAGCAGCTTGGCCCCGACTGCCTACAATGAGCAGTTCTTC. Encoded protein: CASSLAPTAYNEQFF.

The rearrangement uses TRBV5-1 and TRBJ2-5, with 8 bases aligning to TRBD1. Germline lookup yields CDR1 SGHRS and CDR2 YFSETQ. The ends lost 5 bases at V and 5 bases at J; junction bases unmatched: 8. The CDR3 length is 14 residues. The CDR3: CASRRGGTGETQYF. The CDR3 DNA reads TGCGCCAGCAGGCGGGGTGGGACAGGCGAGACCCAGTACTTC. Drawing the rest from reference TRBV5-1 and TRBJ2-5, the complete variable domain is KAGVTQTPRYLIKTRGQQVTLSCSPISGHRSVSWYQQTPGQGLQFLFEYFSETQRNKGNFPGRFSGRQFSNSRSEMNVSTLELGDSALYLCASRRGGTGETQYFGPGTRLLVL.

The chain combines TRBV18 with TRBJ1-5; 11 bases are shared with TRBD1. There are 16 residues in the CDR3. V trimming: 6 bases; J trimming: 7 bases; junction bases outside the gene matches: 11. Germline V gene lookup returns CDR1 KGHSH and CDR2 LQKENI. CDR3 sequence (DNA): TGTGCCAGCTCGCTAAAAACCGGGACAGGGGGACAGCCCCAGCATTTT. It encodes CASSLKTGTGGQPQHF.

In this sample, this clone turned up once. J is TRBJ2-7 and V is TRBV11-2; tentative D call: TRBD1 (5 bases). This CDR3 spans 13 amino acids. Germline assignment: CDR1 SGHAT and CDR2 FQNNGV. V shed 2 bases and J shed 3 bases, with 8 bases lying between them. The DNA for the CDR3 is TGTGCCAGCAGCTTACAGGGAATCTACGAGCAGTACTTC. Protein: CASSLQGIYEQYF.

This clone was counted once. This rearrangement joins TRBV9 to TRBJ1-6; TRBD1 matches at 8 bases. The CDR3 is made up of 16 amino acids. The germline gives CDR1 SGDLS, CDR2 YYNGEE. With 2 bases clipped from V and 4 bases from J, the junction kept 5 bases outside the gene matches. This CDR3 is CASSVRDRPYNSPLHF. The CDR3 DNA reads TGTGCCAGCAGCGTCCGGGACAGGCCTTATAATTCACCCCTCCACTTT.

This chain links TRBV5-1 with TRBJ1-6; the match to TRBD1 covers 9 bases. There are 16 residues in the CDR3. V shed 4 bases, J shed 9 bases, and the junction held 11 bases outside the gene matches. CDR1 is SGHRS and CDR2 is YFSETQ in the germline V gene. CDR3 nucleotide sequence: TGCGCCAGCAGCGTGGACCCGGGACAGGGTAGTTCACCCCTCCACTTT. Its translation: CASSVDPGQGSSPLHF.

This sequence joins TRBV5-1 and TRBJ1-1, with 11 bases lining up with TRBD1. Germline V lookup: CDR1 SGHRS, CDR2 YFSETQ. With 3 bases clipped from V and 4 bases from J, the junction kept 2 bases outside the gene matches. The CDR3 length is 14 residues. DNA of the CDR3: TGCGCCAGCAGCTCCGGACAGGGGGCCACTGAAGCTTTCTTT. Amino acids: CASSSGQGATEAFF. Looking up the rest from reference TRBV5-1 and TRBJ1-1 gives the full variable domain: KAGVTQTPRYLIKTRGQQVTLSCSPISGHRSVSWYQQTPGQGLQFLFEYFSETQRNKGNFPGRFSGRQFSNSRSEMNVSTLELGDSALYLCASSSGQGATEAFFGQGTRLTVV.

This rearrangement joins TRBV7-8 to TRBJ2-3; D remains unclear. CDR1 and CDR2 from the germline V gene are SGHVS and FQNEAQ. This CDR3 spans 13 amino acids. V lost 4 bases, J lost 5 bases, and 10 bases lay in between. This chain's CDR3 is CASSSGRLDTQYF. In nucleotides, the CDR3 is TGTGCCAGCAGCTCCGGCCGGTTAGATACGCAGTATTTT.

V is TRBV3-1 (or the pseudogene TRBV3-2) and J is TRBJ1-6; possible D gene TRBD1, 6 bases. From germline, CDR1 is LGHDT and CDR2 YNNKEL (reference sequence). V was shortened by 3 bases and J by 4 bases, with 7 bases between the two germline ends. This CDR3 is 14 amino acids long. The CDR3 is CASSQGAYNSPLHF. Written as DNA, the CDR3 is TGTGCCAGCAGCCAGGGGGCTTATAATTCACCCCTCCACTTT.

This clone came up once. The chain couples TRBV9 to TRBJ2-1, with D unclear. Trimming removed 0 bases from V and 10 bases from J, with 11 bases in between. This CDR3 spans 13 amino acids. Per the germline V gene, CDR1 is SGDLS and CDR2 is YYNGEE. The CDR3 reads CASSVVTLGEQFF. CDR3 nucleotide sequence: TGTGCCAGCAGCGTAGTAACCCTCGGGGAGCAGTTCTTC.

This clone rates as medium-sized. The chain couples TRBV28 to TRBJ1-4; D unresolved. This CDR3 has 12 residues. CDR1 is MDHEN, CDR2 SYDVKM, per germline. The ends were cut back, 7 bases at V and 10 bases at J, with 13 bases in the middle. The CDR3 is CASTPPRGKLFF. The CDR3 nucleotides are TGTGCCAGCACCCCCCCCCGGGGAAAACTGTTTTTT.

V gene TRBV3-1 (or the pseudogene TRBV3-2) combines with J gene TRBJ2-1; 13 bases line up with TRBD2. V gave up 1 base and J gave up 7 bases; unmatched junction bases: 4. This CDR3 comprises 16 residues. Germline V gene data show CDR1 as LGHDT and CDR2 as YNNKEL (reference sequence). The CDR3 protein is CASSQATSGGANEQFF. CDR3 in DNA: TGTGCCAGCAGCCAAGCCACTAGCGGGGGGGCTAATGAGCAGTTCTTC.

Written as DNA, the CDR3 is TGTGCCAGTAGTGCCGGCGACTGGAGGGGGGAGCTGTTTTTT. Translating it yields CASSAGDWRGELFF. The V and J genes are TRBV19 and TRBJ2-2, with D possibly matching TRBD2 (5 bases). Germline V gives CDR1 LNHDA, CDR2 SQIVND (reference sequence). The CDR3 sequence is 14 residues long. Trimming removed 5 bases at V and 8 bases at J, with 15 bases between.

This chain uses TRBV6-6 with TRBJ1-1; TRBD1 agrees at 9 bases. V was clipped by 7 bases and J by 4 bases; unmatched bases: 4. The CDR3 runs to 13 residues. Germline V gene lookup returns CDR1 MNHNY and CDR2 SVGAGI (reference sequence). The CDR3 DNA is TGTGCCAGCACAGGACAGGGGATCACTGAAGCTTTCTTT. Translation gives CASTGQGITEAFF.

V usage is TRBV12-3 or TRBV12-4 and J usage is TRBJ1-5; TRBD1 aligns across 10 bases. The CDR3 covers 13 residues. The V and J ends lost 5 bases and 9 bases, in that order; junction bases with no gene match: 4. The CDR3 coding sequence is TGTGCCAGCAGTCCGGGACAGGGGAGGCCCCAGCATTTT. Encoded protein: CASSPGQGRPQHF.